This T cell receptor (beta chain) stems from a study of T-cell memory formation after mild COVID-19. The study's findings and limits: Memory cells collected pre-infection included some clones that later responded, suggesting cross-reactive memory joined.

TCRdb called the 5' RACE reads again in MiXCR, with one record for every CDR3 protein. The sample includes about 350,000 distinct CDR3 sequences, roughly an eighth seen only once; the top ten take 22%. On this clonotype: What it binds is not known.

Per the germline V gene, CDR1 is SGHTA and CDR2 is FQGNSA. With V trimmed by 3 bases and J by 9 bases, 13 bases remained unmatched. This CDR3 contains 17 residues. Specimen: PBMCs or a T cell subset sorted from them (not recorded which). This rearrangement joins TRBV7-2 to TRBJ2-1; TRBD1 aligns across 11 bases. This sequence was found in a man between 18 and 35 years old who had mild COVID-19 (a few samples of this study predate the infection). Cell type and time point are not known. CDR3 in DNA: TGTGCCAGCAGCTTTCCCCCGGGACAGGGGGAATTTGGTGAGCAGTTCTTC. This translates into CASSFPPGQGEFGEQFF.